The rows below give T cell receptor beta chains drawn from one sample of a study of OX40 agonist ivuxolimab in advanced cancers. Sequencing was performed with immunoSEQ multiplex PCR; in TCRdb, only in-frame clones are kept and a portion is missing. The sample comprises roughly 130,000 clones, around 93% of which are singletons, and roughly 0.15% rests with the top ten. The sample here was CD4+ or CD8+ T cells sorted from blood, taken in a trial of the OX40 agonist ivuxolimab. These receptors were collected from an adult with an advanced solid tumor such as melanoma, head and neck, liver or kidney cancer. Both conserved end residues are part of each CDR3. Fields, in order: CDR3 DNA, CDR3 protein, D gene, clone size, V gene, J gene. D genes are given only for firm matches. A clone size is listed for some rows: how often the clone was seen (once, few, many), or a class if it is expanded.

CDR3 DNA: TGTGCCAGCGGGCCCGGGGGCCGGAGAAACACCATATATTTT
CDR3 protein: CASGPGGRRNTIYF
D gene: NA
clone size: NA
V gene: TRBV7-6
J gene: TRBJ1-3

CDR3 DNA: TGTGCCAGCAGCCAGGGGGATGAGCAGTTCTTC
CDR3 protein: CASSQGDEQFF
D gene: TRBD1
clone size: NA
V gene: TRBV7-6
J gene: TRBJ2-1

CDR3 DNA: TGTGCCAGCAGCTTAGCGCGCAGGACTAGCGGGAGGGGCAATGAGCAGTTCTTC
CDR3 protein: CASSLARRTSGRGNEQFF
D gene: TRBD2
clone size: NA
V gene: TRBV7-2
J gene: TRBJ2-1

CDR3 DNA: TGTGCCAGCAGCCCAGGCGGCGGCAATCAGCCCCAGCATTTT
CDR3 protein: CASSPGGGNQPQHF
D gene: NA
clone size: NA
V gene: TRBV4-2
J gene: TRBJ1-5

CDR3 DNA: TGTGCCAGTAGTATTTGGGACCTGGACACTGAAGCTTTCTTT
CDR3 protein: CASSIWDLDTEAFF
D gene: NA
clone size: NA
V gene: TRBV19
J gene: TRBJ1-1

CDR3 DNA: TGTGCCAGCAGTTCCCGACGGGAGAACACTGAAGCTTTCTTT
CDR3 protein: CASSSRRENTEAFF
D gene: NA
clone size: NA
V gene: TRBV28
J gene: TRBJ1-1

CDR3 DNA: TGTGCCAGCAGCCGGGCGACTAGCGGACCGAAGTACTTC
CDR3 protein: CASSRATSGPKYF
D gene: TRBD2
clone size: NA
V gene: TRBV14
J gene: TRBJ2-7

CDR3 DNA: TGTGCCAGCAAGCCCCTCGCCGGGGGAAGCGAAAAACTGTTTTTT
CDR3 protein: CASKPLAGGSEKLFF
D gene: NA
clone size: NA
V gene: TRBV27
J gene: TRBJ1-4

CDR3 DNA: TGTGCCAGCAGTTTGGTCGGGACAGGGGGGTTCGGAAACACCATATATTTT
CDR3 protein: CASSLVGTGGFGNTIYF
D gene: TRBD1
clone size: NA
V gene: TRBV28
J gene: TRBJ1-3

CDR3 DNA: TGTGCCAGCACCGTCCTAGGGAGCTATGGCTACACCTTC
CDR3 protein: CASTVLGSYGYTF
D gene: NA
clone size: once
V gene: TRBV7-2
J gene: TRBJ1-2

CDR3 DNA: TGTGCCAGCAGTGACTCTCACAGGACTACATCCCTTAGGCAGTTCTTC
CDR3 protein: CASSDSHRTTSLRQFF
D gene: NA
clone size: NA
V gene: TRBV6-4
J gene: TRBJ2-1

CDR3 DNA: TGTGCCAGCAGTTACGATGGCGGGAGCGGAAAGACCCAGTACTTC
CDR3 protein: CASSYDGGSGKTQYF
D gene: TRBD2
clone size: NA
V gene: TRBV6-5
J gene: TRBJ2-5

CDR3 DNA: TGCAGTGCCTCGGGACCGAATGAGCAGTTCTTC
CDR3 protein: CSASGPNEQFF
D gene: NA
clone size: NA
V gene: TRBV20-1
J gene: TRBJ2-1

CDR3 DNA: TGTGCCAGCAGCTCAGGACCTGGCTACGAGCAGTACTTC
CDR3 protein: CASSSGPGYEQYF
D gene: NA
clone size: NA
V gene: TRBV7-3
J gene: TRBJ2-7

CDR3 DNA: TGTGCCAGCAGCTTCCTCCAGCTGAACACTGAAGCTTTCTTT
CDR3 protein: CASSFLQLNTEAFF
D gene: NA
clone size: NA
V gene: TRBV7-2
J gene: TRBJ1-1

CDR3 DNA: TGTGCCAGCAGCTCCCGGGACAGGACCAATGAGCAGTTCTTC
CDR3 protein: CASSSRDRTNEQFF
D gene: TRBD1
clone size: NA
V gene: TRBV6-1
J gene: TRBJ2-1

CDR3 DNA: TGTGCCAGCAGTCCGTCCGATGCTGGAGTGAACACTGAAGCTTTCTTT
CDR3 protein: CASSPSDAGVNTEAFF
D gene: NA
clone size: NA
V gene: TRBV28
J gene: TRBJ1-1

CDR3 DNA: TGTGCCAGCAACGACTATACAGGGCACGAGCAGTACTTC
CDR3 protein: CASNDYTGHEQYF
D gene: NA
clone size: NA
V gene: TRBV6-5
J gene: TRBJ2-7

CDR3 DNA: TGCAGCGCCGCGACTAGCGGGACGTTCAATGAGCAGTTCTTC
CDR3 protein: CSAATSGTFNEQFF
D gene: TRBD2
clone size: NA
V gene: TRBV29-1
J gene: TRBJ2-1

CDR3 DNA: TGCGCCAGCAGCCTGGCTAGCGGGGGGCACAATGAGCAGTTCTTC
CDR3 protein: CASSLASGGHNEQFF
D gene: TRBD2
clone size: NA
V gene: TRBV10-1
J gene: TRBJ2-1

CDR3 DNA: TGTGCCAGCAGCTTAGCAGGGATCAACGAGCAGTACTTC
CDR3 protein: CASSLAGINEQYF
D gene: NA
clone size: NA
V gene: TRBV7-3
J gene: TRBJ2-7

CDR3 DNA: TGTGCCAGCTCGCAGAGACTGGAGACCCAGTACTTC
CDR3 protein: CASSQRLETQYF
D gene: NA
clone size: NA
V gene: TRBV18
J gene: TRBJ2-5

CDR3 DNA: TGTGCCAGCAGCTTAGCGGGTCAGCCCCAGCATTTT
CDR3 protein: CASSLAGQPQHF
D gene: NA
clone size: NA
V gene: TRBV7-8
J gene: TRBJ1-5

CDR3 DNA: TGTGCCAGTAGTATAAGCGGGGATCTACGGAGCGAGCAGTACTTC
CDR3 protein: CASSISGDLRSEQYF
D gene: TRBD2
clone size: NA
V gene: TRBV19
J gene: TRBJ2-7

CDR3 DNA: TGTGCCAGCAGCGGGGTTGGGCTAGCTGGGCACAATGAGCAGTTCTTC
CDR3 protein: CASSGVGLAGHNEQFF
D gene: NA
clone size: few
V gene: TRBV7-2
J gene: TRBJ2-1

CDR3 DNA: TGTGCCAGCAGTGAGGTTAGCGGCCCCAATGAGCAGTTCTTC
CDR3 protein: CASSEVSGPNEQFF
D gene: NA
clone size: NA
V gene: TRBV2
J gene: TRBJ2-1

CDR3 DNA: TGTGCCACGACTAGCGGCAACTCCTACGAGCAGTACTTC
CDR3 protein: CATTSGNSYEQYF
D gene: TRBD2
clone size: NA
V gene: TRBV6-5
J gene: TRBJ2-7

CDR3 DNA: TGTGCCAGCAGCTTAGCGGGACGCACAGATACGCAGTATTTT
CDR3 protein: CASSLAGRTDTQYF
D gene: NA
clone size: NA
V gene: TRBV7-6
J gene: TRBJ2-3

CDR3 DNA: TGTGCCAGCAGCCCGGACGGGCACTATGGCTACACCTTC
CDR3 protein: CASSPDGHYGYTF
D gene: NA
clone size: few
V gene: TRBV9
J gene: TRBJ1-2

CDR3 DNA: TGTGCCAGCTCAGGTAGCAATCAGCCCCAGCATTTT
CDR3 protein: CASSGSNQPQHF
D gene: NA
clone size: NA
V gene: TRBV18
J gene: TRBJ1-5

CDR3 DNA: TGTGCCAGCAGCTCGGGCCCACATTATGGCTACACCTTC
CDR3 protein: CASSSGPHYGYTF
D gene: NA
clone size: NA
V gene: TRBV28
J gene: TRBJ1-2

CDR3 DNA: TGTGCCTGGAGTCGGGGGAAGTTAGACGGGGAGCTGTTTTTT
CDR3 protein: CAWSRGKLDGELFF
D gene: NA
clone size: NA
V gene: TRBV30
J gene: TRBJ2-2

CDR3 DNA: TGTGCCAGCAGCCAACCGGGACTAAGTCCCAATGAGCAGTTCTTC
CDR3 protein: CASSQPGLSPNEQFF
D gene: TRBD2
clone size: NA
V gene: TRBV5-5
J gene: TRBJ2-1